This entry lists 16 T cell receptor beta chains sequenced from one sample in a study of shared clonotypes between healthy human individuals. Using immunoSEQ multiplex PCR, the repertoire was profiled, and TCRdb retains in-frame clones only, with some absent. There are roughly 450,000 clones in the sample; about four fifths occur only once, and 10% to 15% lies in the top ten. The sequenced sample was PBMCs. The receptors derive from a woman aged 40 to 49 in good health. Some clones in this sample may be carry-over from other donors' samples.

The chain uses TRBV7-8 and TRBJ2-3, with D perhaps TRBD2 (6 bases). The CDR3 is 14 amino acids. Germline lookup yields CDR1 SGHVS and CDR2 FQNEAQ. Trimming removed 0 bases from V and 5 bases from J, with 9 bases in between. The CDR3 here is CASSLALGGDTQYF. CDR3 bases: TGTGCCAGCAGCTTAGCTTTGGGAGGAGATACGCAGTATTTT.

The chain is built from TRBV7-2 and TRBJ2-1; TRBD2 matches at 8 bases. Germline CDR1 and CDR2: SGHTA and FQGNSA. The CDR3 totals 15 residues. V dropped 0 bases and J dropped 7; count of bases not matched to a gene: 5. The CDR3 is CASSLARVAGNEQFF. In nucleotides, the CDR3 is TGTGCCAGCAGCTTAGCTCGGGTAGCGGGAAATGAGCAGTTCTTC.

The chain is built from TRBV4-3 and TRBJ2-3; 7 bases agree with TRBD2. CDR3 length: 16 residues. The V segment lost 0 bases and the J segment 3 bases; nucleotides outside the gene matches: 6. The germline V gene encodes CDR1 LGHNA and CDR2 YSLEER. This chain's CDR3 is CASSQDRAGMTDTQYF. The CDR3, as DNA: TGCGCCAGCAGCCAAGATCGAGCGGGAATGACAGATACGCAGTATTTT.

The rearrangement joins TRBV30 to TRBJ1-2, with 7 positions matching TRBD1. V gave up 2 bases and J gave up 0 bases; unmatched junction bases: 6. Germline-derived CDR1 and CDR2 are GTSNPN and SVGIG (reference sequence). The CDR3 totals 15 residues. CDR3 loop: CAWSPGTASNYGYTF. In DNA form, the CDR3 reads TGTGCCTGGAGTCCCGGGACAGCCTCTAACTATGGCTACACCTTC.

Worth noting for this clone: At the DNA level, this CDR3 is encoded by other sequences in the same sample as well. The chain couples TRBV29-1 to TRBJ1-6; 11 positions match TRBD1. The germline CDR1 and CDR2 sequences are SQVTM and ANQGSEA. V shed 4 bases, J shed 7 bases, and the junction held 0 bases outside the gene matches. The CDR3 consists of 13 residues. CDR3 coding DNA: TGCAGCGTTGGGACAGGGGGCAATTCACCCCTCCACTTT. Translating it yields CSVGTGGNSPLHF.

V and J are TRBV9 and TRBJ1-3; D unresolved. The CDR3 has 15 amino acids. Trimming cost V 0 bases and J 4 bases, with 11 bases left between them. Per the germline V gene, CDR1 is SGDLS and CDR2 is YYNGEE. Written as DNA, the CDR3 is TGTGCCAGCAGCGTAGAAAGAGCGCAAGGAAACACCATATATTTT. This translates into CASSVERAQGNTIYF.

The rearrangement links TRBV18 to TRBJ2-1; the match to TRBD2 covers 9 bases. The CDR3 runs to 16 residues. V dropped 3 bases and J dropped 2; count of bases not matched to a gene: 5. Germline V gives CDR1 KGHSH, CDR2 LQKENI. The CDR3 nucleotides read TGTGCCAGCTCACCGGTTCTAGCGGGGACCTACAATGAGCAGTTCTTC. Amino acid sequence: CASSPVLAGTYNEQFF.

Of note for this clone: A read error may explain this, as a much larger clone is one base away. V usage is TRBV19 and J usage is TRBJ2-7; D is possibly TRBD2 (5 bases). The CDR3 covers 15 residues. V shed 4 bases and J shed 3 bases, with 16 bases lying between them. From germline, CDR1 is LNHDA and CDR2 SQIVND (reference sequence). DNA of the CDR3: TGTGCCAGTAGTAAAGGGCAGGAGGCAGTCTACGAGCAGTACTTC. It specifies CASSKGQEAVYEQYF. Full variable domain (outside the CDR3, taken from reference TRBV19 and TRBJ2-7): DGGITQSPKYLFRKEGQNVTLSCEQNLNHDAMYWYRQDPGQGLRLIYYSQIVNDFQKGDIAEGYSVSREKKESFPLTVTSAQKNPTAFYLCASSKGQEAVYEQYFGPGTRLTVT.

This clone appeared once. V usage is TRBV30 and J usage is TRBJ2-1; weak D call: TRBD2 (6 bases). V was shortened by 4 bases and J by 1 base, with 11 bases between the two germline ends. This CDR3 is 14 amino acids long. Germline V gene sequence: CDR1 GTSNPN, CDR2 SVGIG (reference sequence). The CDR3 here is CAWTRGRSYNEQFF. The CDR3 region has the DNA TGTGCCTGGACCAGAGGGAGGTCCTACAATGAGCAGTTCTTC.

This clone was counted a few times. The chain joins TRBV7-2 to TRBJ2-2; unclear D gene. The CDR3 consists of 16 residues. The germline CDR1 and CDR2 sequences are SGHTA and FQGNSA. The germline V and J ends were trimmed by 1 base and 6 bases, with 15 bases remaining between them. CDR3 sequence: CASSLETPVPAGELFF. CDR3 nucleotides: TGTGCCAGCAGCTTAGAGACCCCCGTACCGGCCGGGGAGCTGTTTTTT.

The rearrangement uses TRBV29-1 and TRBJ2-1, with a possible D match to TRBD2 (5 bases). V was cut by 4 bases and J by 7 bases, with 23 bases left in between. Germline V gene lookup returns CDR1 SQVTM and CDR2 ANQGSEA. The CDR3 runs 16 residues. CDR3 nucleotides: TGCAGCGTTGGGCAGCCCCGAGTGGGCCGAGGGAATGAGCAGTTCTTC. Protein: CSVGQPRVGRGNEQFF.

The chain carries TRBV28 and TRBJ1-2; TRBD1 might be the D (5 bases). CDR3 length equals 16 residues. Germline loops: CDR1 MDHEN, CDR2 SYDVKM. V dropped 1 base and J dropped 4 bases, with 16 bases sitting between them. For the CDR3, the DNA is TGTGCCAGCAGTTTATTCGGATGGGGCCCTTTCTATGGCTACACCTTC. It codes for CASSLFGWGPFYGYTF.

The CDR3 loop is CASSLGASGSADTQYF. The CDR3 nucleotides read TGTGCCAGCAGCTTGGGGGCTAGCGGGAGTGCAGATACGCAGTATTTT. The rearrangement joins TRBV5-5 to TRBJ2-3; 10 positions match TRBD2. CDR1 and CDR2 (germline): SGHKS, YYEKEE (reference sequence). There are 16 residues in the CDR3. Trimming took 0 bases from V and 4 from J; bases not matched to a gene: 5.

The CDR3 sequence is CASSQDANYEQYF. The CDR3 bases are TGTGCCAGCAGCCAAGACGCCAACTACGAGCAGTACTTC. The rearrangement joins TRBV4-2 to TRBJ2-7; unclear D gene. The CDR3 runs to 13 residues. Looked up from germline, CDR1 is LGHNA and CDR2 is YNFKEQ. V was cut by 0 bases and J by 3 bases, with 6 bases left in between.

This clone has more than one count but fewer than ten. This chain uses TRBV7-9 with TRBJ2-1; the match to TRBD2 covers 8 bases. This CDR3 comprises 15 residues. V shed 5 bases and J 7 bases; nucleotides not matched to a gene: 10. Germline loops: CDR1 SEHNR, CDR2 FQNEAQ (reference sequence). CDR3 bases: TGTGCCAGCAGCCCCCGGGGACTAGGTGGGAATGAGCAGTTCTTC. Translation gives CASSPRGLGGNEQFF.

This clone was found a few times. The CDR3 nucleotides read TGTGCCAGCAGCTTCGGACAGGGAAGGTACGAGCAGTACTTC. This encodes CASSFGQGRYEQYF. The rearrangement joins TRBV7-8 to TRBJ2-7; 8 nucleotides align to TRBD1. Germline V gives CDR1 SGHVS, CDR2 FQNEAQ. This CDR3 has 14 residues. V was clipped by 3 bases and J by 4 bases; unmatched bases: 5.